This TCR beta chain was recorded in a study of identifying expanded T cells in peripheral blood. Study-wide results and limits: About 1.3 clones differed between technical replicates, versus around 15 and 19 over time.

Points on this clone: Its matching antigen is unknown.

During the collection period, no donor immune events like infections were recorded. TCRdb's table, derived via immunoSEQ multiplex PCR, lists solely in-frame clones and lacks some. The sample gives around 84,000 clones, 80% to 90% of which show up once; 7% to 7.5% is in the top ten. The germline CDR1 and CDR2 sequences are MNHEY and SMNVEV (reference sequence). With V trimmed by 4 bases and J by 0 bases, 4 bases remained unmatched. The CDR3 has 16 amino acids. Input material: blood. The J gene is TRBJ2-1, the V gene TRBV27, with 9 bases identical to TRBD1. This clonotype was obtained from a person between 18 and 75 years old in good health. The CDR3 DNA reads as TGTGCCAGCAGTTCACAGGGGGCGAGCTCCTACAATGAGCAGTTCTTC. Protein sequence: CASSSQGASSYNEQFF.